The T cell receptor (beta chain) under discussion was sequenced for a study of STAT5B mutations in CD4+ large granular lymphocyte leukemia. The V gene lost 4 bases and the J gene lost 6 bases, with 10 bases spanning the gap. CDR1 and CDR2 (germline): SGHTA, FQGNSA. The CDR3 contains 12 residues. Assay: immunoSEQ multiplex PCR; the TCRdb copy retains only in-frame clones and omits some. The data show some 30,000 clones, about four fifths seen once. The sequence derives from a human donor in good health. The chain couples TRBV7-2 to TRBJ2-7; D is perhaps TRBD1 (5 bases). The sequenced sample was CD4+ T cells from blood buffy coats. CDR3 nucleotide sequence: TGTGCCAGCAGCTCCGGACACAGCGAGCAGTACTTC. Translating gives CASSSGHSEQYF.